The 26 T cell receptor beta chains listed next were all sequenced from one sample in a study of T-cell memory formation after mild COVID-19. TCRdb redid the calling of the 5' RACE reads with MiXCR, one entry per CDR3 protein. The sample has hundreds of thousands of distinct CDR3 sequences; 15% to 20% are singletons. The source material was PBMCs or a T cell subset sorted from them (not recorded which). These receptors all stem from an adult woman who had mild COVID-19 (a few samples of this study predate the infection). Cell type and time point are not known.

This clonotype was observed a few times. This rearrangement joins TRBV7-9 to TRBJ1-3, with 10 bases matching TRBD1. J gave up 0 bases and V 3 bases, and 20 bases lay outside the gene matches. The length of the CDR3 is 22 residues. CDR1 is SEHNR, CDR2 FQNEAQ, per germline (reference sequence). The CDR3 spells CASSFTPPGTGVNGFSGNTIYF. The CDR3 DNA is TGTGCCAGCAGCTTCACGCCGCCTGGGACAGGGGTTAATGGATTCTCTGGAAACACCATATATTTT.

Only a few counts were recorded for this clonotype. The rearrangement uses TRBV29-1 and TRBJ2-3; 9 positions match TRBD2. The V gene's germline CDR1 is SQVTM and CDR2 ANQGSEA. Germline trimming cut 0 bases from V and 6 bases from J; bases unmatched to any gene: 7. The CDR3 covers 15 residues. CDR3 amino acids: CSVEETSGLWDTQYF. The CDR3 bases are TGCAGCGTTGAAGAGACTAGCGGCTTATGGGATACGCAGTATTTT.

The rearrangement links TRBV5-1 to TRBJ1-2; TRBD1 aligns across 11 bases. Germline loops: CDR1 SGHRS, CDR2 YFSETQ. This CDR3 region has 14 residues. V lost 7 bases, J lost 6 bases, and 8 bases stayed unmatched. CDR3 DNA: TGCGCCAGCTCTCGGGACAGGGGGTCGAATGGCTACACCTTC. Translating gives CASSRDRGSNGYTF.

This clonotype has more than one count but fewer than ten. V is TRBV7-2 and J is TRBJ2-7; TRBD1 matches 10 bases. This CDR3 spans 17 amino acids. With V trimmed by 5 bases and J by 3 bases, 13 bases remained unmatched. Germline CDR1 and CDR2: SGHTA and FQGNSA. The CDR3 coding sequence is TGTGCCAGCAGCAGACCGGGACAGGGGAGGGGTCGCTACGAGCAGTACTTC. This sequence encodes CASSRPGQGRGRYEQYF.

The gene calls are TRBV24-1 and TRBJ2-3; 12 bases fit TRBD1. The CDR3 totals 17 residues. From germline, CDR1 is KGHDR and CDR2 SFDVKD. J lost 6 bases, V lost 0 bases, and 6 bases had no gene match. The CDR3 sequence: CATSDLPGTGGKDTQYF. CDR3 nucleotide sequence: TGTGCCACCAGTGATTTGCCCGGGACAGGGGGCAAGGATACGCAGTATTTT.

A few counts support this clonotype. The V gene is TRBV5-4, the J gene TRBJ2-2, with unresolved D. Germline assignment: CDR1 SGHNT and CDR2 YYREEE (reference sequence). Trimming cost V 2 bases and J 2 bases, with 7 bases left between them. The CDR3 totals 14 residues. Written as DNA, the CDR3 is TGTGCCAGCAGCTTTTACGGTAACACCGGGGAGCTGTTTTTT. It yields the protein CASSFYGNTGELFF.

The rearrangement links TRBV7-2 to TRBJ1-1; D is possibly TRBD1 (5 bases). CDR3 length equals 15 residues. Germline V gene sequence: CDR1 SGHTA, CDR2 FQGNSA. V dropped 3 bases and J dropped 5 bases, with 16 bases sitting between them. The CDR3 here is CASSFGKGLLTEAFF. CDR3 nucleotides: TGTGCCAGCAGCTTTGGTAAGGGGTTGTTGACTGAAGCTTTCTTT.

The CDR3 DNA is TGTGCCAGCAGCTTCGCCGGGAGCCCCGGGGCCAACGTCCTGACTTTC. Its translation is CASSFAGSPGANVLTF. This sequence joins TRBV7-2 and TRBJ2-6; perhaps TRBD2 as D (6 bases). The CDR3 has 16 amino acids. With 3 bases removed from V and 4 bases from J, the gap between germline ends came to 13 bases. Germline loops: CDR1 SGHTA, CDR2 FQGNSA.

This clonotype was recorded at least ten times. The chain employs TRBV5-1 and TRBJ2-7, with 8 nucleotides matching TRBD1. The CDR3 runs to 18 residues. The V segment lost 4 bases and the J segment 2 bases; nucleotides outside the gene matches: 17. The germline gives CDR1 SGHRS, CDR2 YFSETQ. The CDR3 coding sequence is TGCGCCAGCAGCCCGATGGATCCGCGTAGACAGGGGACCTACGAGCAGTACTTC. Translated, it gives CASSPMDPRRQGTYEQYF.

The chain joins TRBV12-3 or TRBV12-4 to TRBJ1-1, with unresolved D. CDR3 length: 13 residues. Trimming removed 10 bases at V and 5 bases at J, with 17 bases between. CDR3 DNA sequence: TGTGCCATCACCCCCTTGGATCGAACTGAAGCTTTCTTT. It encodes CAITPLDRTEAFF.

This chain connects TRBV12-3 or TRBV12-4 to TRBJ1-3; TRBD1 might be the D (6 bases). Trimming removed 8 bases at V and 0 bases at J, with 8 bases between. The CDR3 totals 13 residues. In DNA, the CDR3 is TGTGCCAGCGGACAGAGCTCTGGAAACACCATATATTTT. Translated, it gives CASGQSSGNTIYF.

The gene calls are TRBV4-2 and TRBJ1-2; D possibly corresponds to TRBD1 (5 bases). Germline CDR1 LGHNA, CDR2 YNFKEQ. V lost 2 bases to trimming and J lost 6 bases, with 22 bases between them. The length of the CDR3 is 17 residues. In DNA form, the CDR3 reads TGTGCCAGCAGCCAAAATAGAGACAGCTACGGGATTAATGGCTACACCTTC. Amino acid sequence: CASSQNRDSYGINGYTF.

This clonotype has just a few counts. The chain carries TRBV7-2 and TRBJ2-3; 7 bases agree with TRBD2. This CDR3 region has 14 residues. Germline trimming cut 6 bases from V and 0 bases from J; bases unmatched to any gene: 3. CDR1 is SGHTA and CDR2 is FQGNSA in the germline V gene. The CDR3, as DNA: TGTGCCAGCAGACTAGCGCTTAGCACAGATACGCAGTATTTT. It yields the protein CASRLALSTDTQYF.

The chain is built from TRBV20-1 and TRBJ2-1; a weak D match, TRBD2 (6 bases). Trimming cost V 7 bases and J 7 bases, with 17 bases left between them. Per germline, CDR1 DFQATT and CDR2 SNEGSKA (reference sequence). This CDR3 region has 13 residues. CDR3 amino acids: CSDMFLATNEQFF. In DNA form, the CDR3 reads TGCAGTGACATGTTTCTAGCGACAAATGAGCAGTTCTTC.

This clonotype was counted many times. The V call is TRBV4-2, the J call TRBJ2-7; D is uncertain. There are 13 residues in the CDR3. The germline V and J ends were trimmed by 0 bases and 10 bases, with 13 bases remaining between them. Germline CDR1 and CDR2: LGHNA and YNFKEQ. The CDR3 loop reads CASSQDNGRAQYF. The CDR3 nucleotides read TGTGCCAGCAGCCAAGATAACGGCCGGGCACAGTACTTC.

This clonotype has ten or more counts. A read error may account for a junction end that differs from germline. The V call is TRBV5-1, the J call TRBJ2-5; D ambiguous. CDR3 size: 11 residues. Germline V gives CDR1 SGHRS, CDR2 YFSETQ. The CDR3 DNA sequence: TGTGCCAGCAGTTATGAAGAGACCCAGTACTTC. This sequence encodes CASSYEETQYF.

The sample holds a few counts of this clonotype. V is TRBV20-1 and J is TRBJ2-7, with D hard to call. V lost 1 base and J lost 2, with 9 bases in between. This CDR3 spans 13 amino acids. The V gene's germline CDR1 is DFQATT and CDR2 SNEGSKA (reference sequence). The CDR3 nucleotides are TGCAGTGCTAGAGCCCCCGATGCCTACGAGCAGTACTTC. This encodes CSARAPDAYEQYF.

The chain joins TRBV20-1 to TRBJ2-7; 8 bases line up with TRBD1. With V trimmed by 3 bases and J by 7 bases, 8 bases remained unmatched. The CDR3 is 13 amino acids. CDR1 and CDR2 from the germline V gene are DFQATT and SNEGSKA (reference sequence). CDR3 region: CSARTGAESEQYF. As DNA, the CDR3 is TGCAGTGCTAGGACAGGGGCGGAGTCGGAGCAGTACTTC.

This clonotype was seen a few times. This chain uses TRBV30 with TRBJ2-6, with 10 bases that match TRBD1. Germline CDR1 reads GTSNPN; CDR2 reads SVGIG (reference sequence). V lost 6 bases, J lost 0 bases, and 5 bases stayed unmatched. The CDR3 runs to 16 residues. CDR3 coding DNA: TGTGCCTGTGAGACAGGGGGCGTCTCTGGGGCCAACGTCCTGACTTTC. Encoded protein: CACETGGVSGANVLTF.

The chain carries TRBV15 and TRBJ2-1, with a tentative D call TRBD2 (5 bases). With 4 bases removed from V and 3 bases from J, the gap between germline ends came to 10 bases. The germline V gene encodes CDR1 LNHNV and CDR2 YYDKDF (reference sequence). The length of the CDR3 is 14 residues. Here the CDR3 reads CATSIGLGYNEQFF. The CDR3 coding sequence is TGTGCCACCAGCATAGGACTGGGCTACAATGAGCAGTTCTTC.

This clonotype occurred a few times. The V call is TRBV7-9, the J call TRBJ1-3, with a weak D call TRBD1 (5 bases). The CDR3 totals 14 residues. The germline gives CDR1 SEHNR, CDR2 FQNEAQ (reference sequence). Deletions cut 0 bases from V and 2 bases from J, with 5 bases between. CDR3 nucleotide sequence: TGTGCCAGCAGCTTAGCAGGGGCTGGAAACACCATATATTTT. This gives the protein CASSLAGAGNTIYF.

The chain recombines TRBV12-3 or TRBV12-4 with TRBJ2-4, with D perhaps TRBD2 (5 bases). The CDR3 runs 13 residues. V was pared by 3 bases and J by 8 bases, with 11 bases between. CDR3 DNA sequence: TGTGCCAGCAGTTTGTCCGAAGCGGACATTCAGTACTTC. This sequence encodes CASSLSEADIQYF.

A few counts support this clonotype. The chain employs TRBV2 and TRBJ2-7; D ambiguous. Germline CDR1 and CDR2: SNHLY and FYNNEI. The CDR3 extends over 14 amino acids. V was clipped by 6 bases and J by 4 bases, with 16 bases between them. The CDR3 DNA reads as TGTGCCAGCAGGGGTTCCATGGCCGGTTACGAGCAGTACTTC. This translates into CASRGSMAGYEQYF.

The chain carries TRBV19 and TRBJ1-6, with D tentatively TRBD1 (6 bases). The CDR3 totals 17 residues. V was pared by 3 bases and J by 5 bases, with 17 bases between. Germline V lookup: CDR1 LNHDA, CDR2 SQIVND (reference sequence). CDR3 nucleotides: TGTGCCAGTAGTATCCGGTCGACAGGTGGACATAATTCACCCCTCCACTTT. It specifies CASSIRSTGGHNSPLHF.

The chain carries TRBV2 and TRBJ1-2, with D possibly matching TRBD1 (5 bases). Trimming took 2 bases from V and 4 from J, leaving 11 bases between them. CDR1 and CDR2 from the germline V gene are SNHLY and FYNNEI. This CDR3 is 14 amino acids long. The DNA for the CDR3 is TGTGCCAGCAGTGAAAGGGGAGCTGTCTATGGCTACACCTTC. Encoded protein: CASSERGAVYGYTF.

This chain joins TRBV20-1 and TRBJ2-1; D is perhaps TRBD2 (5 bases). Germline loops: CDR1 DFQATT, CDR2 SNEGSKA (reference sequence). The CDR3 sequence is 14 residues long. V dropped 1 base and J dropped 5 bases, with 12 bases sitting between them. CDR3 sequence reads: CSARAVGENNEQFF. The CDR3 DNA sequence: TGCAGTGCTAGAGCGGTGGGAGAAAACAATGAGCAGTTCTTC.